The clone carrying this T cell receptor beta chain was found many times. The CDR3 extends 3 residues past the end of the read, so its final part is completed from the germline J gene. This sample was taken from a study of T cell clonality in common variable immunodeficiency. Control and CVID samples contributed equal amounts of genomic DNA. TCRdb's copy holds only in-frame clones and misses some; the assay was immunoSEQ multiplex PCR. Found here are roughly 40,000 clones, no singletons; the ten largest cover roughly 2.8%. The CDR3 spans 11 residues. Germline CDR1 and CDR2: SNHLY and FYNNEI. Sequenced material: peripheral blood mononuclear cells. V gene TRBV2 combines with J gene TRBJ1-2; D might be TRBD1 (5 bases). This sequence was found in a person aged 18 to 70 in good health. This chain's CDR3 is CASILTAGYTF. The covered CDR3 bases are TGTGCCAGCATCCTGACAGCGGGC.